A single sample is the source of the 13 T cell receptor beta chains below, sequenced in a study of metastatic and nonmetastatic thyroid tumors. TCRdb re-clonotyped the PCR reads through MiXCR. The sample includes approximately 25,000 clones, approximately 15% of them seen just once. Thyroid surgery was preceded by no treatment in any patient. The material sequenced was blood. These TCRs come from a male donor with papillary thyroid cancer or a benign thyroid nodule (not recorded which). Some clones in this sample may be carry-over from other donors' samples.

This clone is labeled as medium-sized (0.01 to 0.1%). This chain joins TRBV5-1 and TRBJ2-7; D is unclear. The germline V gene has CDR1 SGHRS and CDR2 YFSETQ. This CDR3 has 15 residues. Trimming stripped 2 bases from V and 5 bases from J, with 17 bases between. The CDR3 region has the DNA TGCGCCAGCAGCTTTAAAGAAGTAGAAGGGCACGAGCAGTACTTC. As protein: CASSFKEVEGHEQYF.

This clone was counted ten times or more. The junction departs from the called germline gene at one end, perhaps through a read error. The chain combines TRBV7-9 with TRBJ2-7; no definite D call. The length of the CDR3 is 12 residues. The germline V gene has CDR1 SEHNR and CDR2 FQNEAQ (reference sequence). CDR3 sequence: CASSPGPISPNF. CDR3 DNA: TGTGCCAGCAGCCCGGGCCCCATCAGCCCCAATTTC.

On this clone: One end of the junction fails to match germline, which may point to a read error. V usage is TRBV20-1 and J usage is TRBJ2-7; D gene uncertain. Germline CDR1 reads DFQATT; CDR2 reads SNEGSKA (reference sequence). The CDR3 has 11 amino acids. The CDR3 DNA is TGCAGTGCTAGAGAGTACTACGAGCAATACTTC. Translated, it gives CSAREYYEQYF.

This clone was observed many times. The chain employs TRBV2 and TRBJ1-6; D remains ambiguous. The ends were cut back, 2 bases at V and 5 bases at J, with 13 bases in the middle. The CDR3 totals 16 residues. Germline CDR1 SNHLY, CDR2 FYNNEI. The CDR3 nucleotides are TGTGCCAGCAGTGAATCTGGAACAGCCAATAATTCACCCCTCCACTTT. Protein: CASSESGTANNSPLHF.

At least ten counts were recorded for this clone. The chain has TRBV20-1 and TRBJ2-1; 13 bases are shared with TRBD2. The CDR3 sequence is 17 residues long. J gave up 2 bases and V 3 bases, and 7 bases lay outside the gene matches. In germline, CDR1 is DFQATT, CDR2 SNEGSKA (reference sequence). In DNA, the CDR3 is TGCAGTGCTAGTGCACTAGCGGGGGGGCGCGCCTACAATGAGCAGTTCTTC. It codes for CSASALAGGRAYNEQFF.

Only a few counts were recorded for this clone. This chain joins TRBV27 and TRBJ1-4; D is perhaps TRBD1 (5 bases). The CDR3 sequence is 12 residues long. The ends were cut back, 11 bases at V and 8 bases at J, with 15 bases in the middle. Germline V gene sequence: CDR1 MNHEY, CDR2 SMNVEV (reference sequence). The CDR3 here is CASSAGLEKLFF. The CDR3 DNA reads as TGTGCCTCGAGTGCGGGACTCGAAAAACTGTTTTTT.

This clone was observed a handful of times. The V gene is TRBV6-1, the J gene TRBJ1-2, with D perhaps matching TRBD1 (6 bases). Germline assignment: CDR1 MNHNS and CDR2 SASEGT. The CDR3 covers 15 residues. Trimming pared 7 bases from V and 6 bases from J, leaving 21 bases between. The CDR3 sequence: CASTLRGTGFDGYTF. Written as DNA, the CDR3 is TGTGCCAGCACCCTAAGGGGCACAGGGTTCGATGGCTACACCTTC.

In this sample, this clone turned up many times. V gene TRBV19 combines with J gene TRBJ1-1; unclear D gene. This CDR3 has 13 amino acids. With 10 bases removed from V and 0 bases from J, the gap between germline ends came to 12 bases. Germline V gene lookup returns CDR1 LNHDA and CDR2 SQIVND (reference sequence). In DNA, the CDR3 is TGTGCCACCGCAGCGAGCCTGAACACTGAAGCTTTCTTT. This gives the protein CATAASLNTEAFF. Full variable domain (rest looked up from reference TRBV19 and TRBJ1-1): DGGITQSPKYLFRKEGQNVTLSCEQNLNHDAMYWYRQDPGQGLRLIYYSQIVNDFQKGDIAEGYSVSREKKESFPLTVTSAQKNPTAFYLCATAASLNTEAFFGQGTRLTVV.

The table lists this clone with many counts. J is TRBJ1-2 and V is TRBV12-3 or TRBV12-4; D unclear. Trimming stripped 1 base from V and 3 bases from J, with 6 bases between. CDR3 length equals 13 residues. CDR3 nucleotides: TGTGCCAGCAGTTTAGGCCGGGACTATGGCTACACCTTC. Translating it yields CASSLGRDYGYTF.

By proportion, this clone is medium-sized. This chain uses TRBV6-1 with TRBJ2-7; TRBD2 might be the D (6 bases). V was trimmed by 5 bases and J by 1 base, leaving 12 bases between them. The CDR3 sequence is 14 residues long. Germline V gives CDR1 MNHNS, CDR2 SASEGT. The CDR3 DNA reads as TGTGCCAGCAGTCCTTATAGCGGATCCTACGAGCAGTACTTC. It encodes CASSPYSGSYEQYF.

Concerning this clone itself: An end of the junction differs from the germline gene, which may be a read error. The chain employs TRBV5-1 and TRBJ1-1, with D unresolved. Germline values: CDR1 SGHRS, CDR2 YFSETQ. CDR3 size: 15 residues. Here the CDR3 reads CASRRKTGMNTEAFF. Here the CDR3 DNA reads TGCGCCAGCAGGCGCAAGACGGGTATGAACACTGAGGCTTTCTTT. The full variable domain, rest sourced from reference TRBV5-1 and TRBJ1-1, is KAGVTQTPRYLIKTRGQQVTLSCSPISGHRSVSWYQQTPGQGLQFLFEYFSETQRNKGNFPGRFSGRQFSNSRSEMNVSTLELGDSALYLCASRRKTGMNTEAFFGQGTRLTVV.

This clone turned up a few times. The chain uses TRBV6-2 or TRBV6-3 and TRBJ2-5; D is possibly TRBD2 (6 bases). Trimming took 3 bases from V and 5 from J, leaving 16 bases between them. In germline, CDR1 is MNHEY, CDR2 SVGEGT. The CDR3 has 15 residues. Written as DNA, the CDR3 is TGTGCCAGCAGTTATTTTTCGGGAGCAGAGGAGACCCAGTACTTC. It encodes CASSYFSGAEETQYF.

This clone showed up many times. At one end the junction does not follow the germline gene, possibly because of a read error. Other DNA variants within this sample encode the same CDR3. The chain couples TRBV9 to TRBJ2-5; D perhaps matches TRBD1 (5 bases). In germline, CDR1 is SGDLS, CDR2 YYNGEE. The CDR3 is made up of 15 amino acids. CDR3 protein: CASSVYYDRQETQYF. CDR3 DNA: TGTGCCAGCAGCGTATACTATGACAGACAAGAGACCCAGTACTTT.